These 26 T cell receptor beta chains were sequenced from one sample in a study of molecular identifiers for immune sequencing clone quantification. One entry per CDR3 protein results from TCRdb running MiXCR on the PCR reads. The table lists fewer than 45,000 distinct CDR3 sequences, roughly 19% of them singletons. Sequenced: naive CD8+ T cells from blood, with Jurkat cell RNA spiked in. Subset denoted: FACS-sorted CD8+CD4-CCR7+CD45RA+ naive T cells. All receptors derive from a human donor in good health. Some libraries in this study had Jurkat cell RNA spiked in.

This clonotype was seen a handful of times. V is TRBV28 and J is TRBJ2-7, with D hard to call. The CDR3 loop spans 13 amino acids. Trimming removed 2 bases from V and 2 bases from J, with 7 bases in between. CDR1 is MDHEN and CDR2 is SYDVKM in the germline V gene. This chain's CDR3 is CASSLQVTYEQYF. In DNA, the CDR3 is TGTGCCAGCAGTTTACAGGTTACCTACGAGCAGTACTTC.

Worth noting for this clonotype: This may stem from a read error, because a much larger clone lies one nucleotide away. The genes are TRBV6-1 and TRBJ2-7; D unresolved. Germline values: CDR1 MNHNS, CDR2 SASEGT. V lost 2 bases to trimming and J lost 2 bases, with 13 bases between them. The length of the CDR3 is 15 residues. The CDR3 here is CASSEYDGPAYEQYF. CDR3 bases: TGTGCCAGCAGTGAATACGACGGCCCGGCCTACGAGCAGTACTTC.

This clonotype was detected ten times or more. The rearrangement links TRBV9 to TRBJ2-3; D is unresolved. The ends were cut back, 4 bases at V and 2 bases at J, with 14 bases in the middle. The CDR3 covers 15 residues. The V gene's germline CDR1 is SGDLS and CDR2 YYNGEE. The CDR3 nucleotides read TGTGCCAGCAGCCTAACAACTCCTAACACAGATACGCAGTATTTT. Protein product: CASSLTTPNTDTQYF. Based on the CDR3 plus reference TRBV9 and TRBJ2-3, the full variable domain is DSGVTQTPKHLITATGQRVTLRCSPRSGDLSVYWYQQSLDQGLQFLIQYYNGEERAKGNILERFSAQQFPDLHSELNLSSLELGDSALYFCASSLTTPNTDTQYFGPGTRLTVL.

J is TRBJ2-1 and V is TRBV5-3; D unclear. TRBV5-3 is marked as an open reading frame, function uncertain. The CDR3 extends over 17 amino acids. Trimming removed 4 bases at V and 3 bases at J, with 20 bases between. CDR3 bases: TGTGCCAGAAGCCATCATTCAAGGGAAGGGAACTACAATGAGCAGTTCTTC. Translating it yields CARSHHSREGNYNEQFF.

As to this clonotype: In this CDR3 the conserved last residue, phenylalanine or tryptophan, is missing, so a read error is likely. The chain employs TRBV20-1 and TRBJ2-5; perhaps TRBD2 as D (5 bases). The CDR3 is 14 residues long. Germline V gene sequence: CDR1 DFQATT, CDR2 SNEGSKA (reference sequence). Trimming took off 6 bases at V and 5 bases at J, with 19 bases between the two ends. The CDR3 sequence is CSAGSERVPETQYS. The DNA for the CDR3 is TGCAGTGCCGGATCAGAGAGGGTGCCGGAGACCCAGTACTCC.

This clonotype has a handful of counts. The chain recombines TRBV9 with TRBJ2-3, with a tentative D call TRBD2 (6 bases). V was shortened by 0 bases and J by 6 bases, with 17 bases between the two germline ends. The CDR3 runs 16 residues. Germline assignment: CDR1 SGDLS and CDR2 YYNGEE. DNA for the CDR3: TGTGCCAGCAGCGTAGCTACGACGGGAGTAAGGGATACGCAGTATTTT. Translated, it gives CASSVATTGVRDTQYF.

V usage is TRBV27 and J usage is TRBJ2-7; D gene ambiguous. Trimming stripped 3 bases from V and 2 bases from J, with 11 bases between. Per germline, CDR1 MNHEY and CDR2 SMNVEV (reference sequence). This CDR3 spans 14 amino acids. The CDR3 DNA reads as TGTGCCAGCAGTTTTGGGGTAGGCCCCTACGAGCAGTACTTC. It translates to CASSFGVGPYEQYF.

About this clonotype: The junction differs from germline at one of its ends, possibly a read error. This chain connects TRBV12-3 or TRBV12-4 to TRBJ2-3, with 14 bases fitting TRBD2. The CDR3 is 16 amino acids. As DNA, the CDR3 is TGTGTCAGCAGTCTGGGACTAGCGGGGGTGAAAGATACGCAGTATTTT. This translates into CVSSLGLAGVKDTQYF.

This clonotype was detected only once. The J gene is TRBJ2-5, the V gene TRBV7-2, with TRBD2 matching over 14 bases. Per germline, CDR1 SGHTA and CDR2 FQGNSA. The CDR3 runs 18 residues. Unmatched junction bases numbered 11, after V lost 5 bases and J lost 3 bases. The CDR3 DNA is TGTGCCAGCAGCCGGACTAGCGGGGGGTTTCTTTTCGAAGAGACCCAGTACTTC. Translating gives CASSRTSGGFLFEETQYF.

This clonotype has ten or more counts. The chain's CDR3 is CASTLDGSGANVLTF. CDR3 bases: TGTGCCAGCACTTTGGACGGCTCTGGGGCCAACGTCCTGACTTTC. The chain carries TRBV12-3 or TRBV12-4 and TRBJ2-6; D remains unclear. The CDR3 loop spans 15 amino acids. Trimming left V 7 bases short and J 0 bases short, with 10 bases between.

With regard to this clonotype: The conserved phenylalanine or tryptophan normally closing the CDR3 is absent here, so this likely arose from a read error. The chain uses TRBV19 and TRBJ2-7; D is uncertain. Trimming shortened V by 3 bases and J by 3 bases, and 12 bases separated the two germline ends. CDR1 and CDR2 (germline): LNHDA, SQIVND (reference sequence). The CDR3 runs to 14 residues. The CDR3 protein is CASSMAYGDYEQYS. The CDR3, as DNA: TGTGCCAGTAGTATGGCGTATGGAGACTACGAGCAGTACTCC.

There are many counts of this clonotype. V and J are TRBV18 and TRBJ2-5; the D gene is possibly TRBD2 (6 bases). The CDR3 runs to 17 residues. The V end lost 5 bases, the J end lost 2 bases, and 21 bases lay between the germline ends. Germline loops: CDR1 KGHSH, CDR2 LQKENI. The CDR3 sequence: CASSSSDLAEAQETQYF. The CDR3 nucleotides are TGTGCCAGCTCATCGTCAGATTTAGCGGAGGCACAAGAGACCCAGTACTTC.

This clonotype has a count of ten or more. The junction does not match germline at one end; this may be a read error. The V and J genes are TRBV20-1 and TRBJ2-3; D gene uncertain. Germline V gives CDR1 DFQATT, CDR2 SNEGSKA (reference sequence). The CDR3 has 14 residues. The CDR3 DNA reads TGCAGTGCCAGAGGAAGAATCCGTTTGGATACGCAGTATTTT. Residues: CSARGRIRLDTQYF.

Concerning this clonotype itself: This clone may be a read error of a much larger clone one base away. The chain joins TRBV7-2 to TRBJ1-4; D is possibly TRBD1 (5 bases). The CDR3 sequence is 14 residues long. Germline V gene sequence: CDR1 SGHTA, CDR2 FQGNSA. V shed 2 bases and J shed 6 bases, with 10 bases lying between them. DNA for the CDR3: TGTACCAGCAGCTTAACAGGAGTAGATGAAAAACTGTTTTTT. This codes for CTSSLTGVDEKLFF.

Many counts were recorded for this clonotype. The genes are TRBV11-2 and TRBJ2-7, with D possibly being TRBD1 (5 bases). V lost 2 bases, J lost 6 bases, and 17 bases lay in between. The CDR3 is 15 residues long. Germline loops: CDR1 SGHAT, CDR2 FQNNGV. As DNA, the CDR3 is TGTGCCAGCAGCTTAATTGGTGGCAGGGCCAGCGAGCAGTACTTC. Translating it yields CASSLIGGRASEQYF.

This clonotype showed up many times. The chain couples TRBV7-9 to TRBJ1-1; 7 positions match TRBD1. Germline CDR1 and CDR2: SEHNR and FQNEAQ (reference sequence). The CDR3 has 15 amino acids. V was pared by 4 bases and J by 1 base, with 6 bases of the junction left unmatched. Written as DNA, the CDR3 is TGTGCCAGCAGCTCCGCGACAGGGAGGAACACTGAAGCTTTCTTT. It encodes CASSSATGRNTEAFF.

The chain employs TRBV20-1 and TRBJ2-1, with unresolved D. Trimming pared 0 bases from V and 8 bases from J, leaving 14 bases between. CDR3 size: 14 residues. The germline V gene has CDR1 DFQATT and CDR2 SNEGSKA (reference sequence). CDR3 sequence: CSAREDQGLDEQFF. For the CDR3, the DNA is TGCAGTGCTAGAGAAGACCAAGGGTTGGATGAGCAGTTCTTC.

This chain connects TRBV2 to TRBJ2-5; a weak D match, TRBD1 (5 bases). Germline assignment: CDR1 SNHLY and CDR2 FYNNEI. This CDR3 comprises 16 residues. Trimming stripped 5 bases from V and 2 bases from J, with 18 bases between. CDR3 bases: TGTGCCAGCAGTCTGCCAGGGAAGTTGGGGCAAGAGACCCAGTACTTC. Its protein is CASSLPGKLGQETQYF.

This rearrangement joins TRBV7-8 to TRBJ1-5; 9 bases fit TRBD1. The J call may be incorrect, as the DNA end agrees better with TRBJ2-3. This CDR3 has 16 amino acids. Germline V gene lookup returns CDR1 SGHVS and CDR2 FQNEAQ. CDR3 bases: TGTGCCAGCAGCCAAACAGGGGGCAAGTTGGGTCAGCCCCAGTATTTT. This codes for CASSQTGGKLGQPQYF.

J is TRBJ2-7 and V is TRBV12-3 or TRBV12-4, with TRBD2 matching over 10 bases. The CDR3 spans 15 residues. V dropped 6 bases and J dropped 4; count of bases not matched to a gene: 9. The CDR3 coding sequence is TGTGCCAGCAGGAGAGGTACTAGCGGGGTTTACGAGCAGTACTTC. It codes for CASRRGTSGVYEQYF.

Many counts were recorded for this clonotype. The chain combines TRBV27 with TRBJ2-3; 13 nucleotides align to TRBD2. V shed 1 base and J 5 bases; nucleotides not matched to a gene: 6. Germline V gives CDR1 MNHEY, CDR2 SMNVEV (reference sequence). The CDR3 totals 17 residues. CDR3 DNA: TGTGCCAGCAGTTTATACCGACTAGCGGGAGGCCGAGATACGCAGTATTTT. Translating it yields CASSLYRLAGGRDTQYF.

This clonotype came up many times. The chain uses TRBV14 and TRBJ2-3; D gene ambiguous. Trimming took 0 bases from V and 1 from J, leaving 5 bases between them. Germline CDR1 and CDR2: SGHDN and FVKESK. The CDR3 is 14 amino acids. In DNA, the CDR3 is TGTGCCAGCAGCCAAGATCTGGGCACAGATACGCAGTATTTT. Protein sequence: CASSQDLGTDTQYF.

The sample holds a few counts of this clonotype. The rearrangement links TRBV7-9 to TRBJ2-3; 13 bases map to TRBD2. Germline V gene sequence: CDR1 SEHNR, CDR2 FQNEAQ (reference sequence). The CDR3 covers 16 residues. The V segment lost 4 bases and the J segment 5 bases; nucleotides outside the gene matches: 6. CDR3 amino acids: CASSSGLAGSLDTQYF. CDR3 in DNA: TGTGCCAGCAGCTCGGGACTAGCGGGATCTTTAGATACGCAGTATTTT.

This clonotype is medium-sized by share. The rearrangement joins TRBV7-8 to TRBJ2-3, with D maybe TRBD1 (5 bases). Germline V gives CDR1 SGHVS, CDR2 FQNEAQ. V was pared by 5 bases and J by 7 bases, with 16 bases between. The CDR3 contains 14 residues. CDR3 in DNA: TGTGCCAGCAGCCCAAACAGGAATCCATATACGCAGTATTTT. It translates to CASSPNRNPYTQYF.

This clonotype was seen ten or more times. This chain joins TRBV4-1 and TRBJ1-5, with D perhaps TRBD1 (6 bases). Germline CDR1 MGHRA, CDR2 YSYEKL. The V and J ends lost 1 base and 3 bases respectively, with 13 bases between them. The CDR3 is made up of 16 amino acids. The CDR3 coding sequence is TGCGCCAGCAGCCAAGGACCGGGACAAGACAATCAGCCCCAGCATTTT. This gives the protein CASSQGPGQDNQPQHF.

This clonotype was seen at least ten times. The V gene is TRBV29-1, the J gene TRBJ2-3; D is uncertain. This CDR3 has 14 residues. Trimming stripped 4 bases from V and 0 bases from J, with 11 bases between. Germline CDR1 and CDR2: SQVTM and ANQGSEA. The CDR3 here is CSVVGWRSTDTQYF. In nucleotides, the CDR3 is TGCAGCGTTGTTGGTTGGCGGAGCACAGATACGCAGTATTTT.